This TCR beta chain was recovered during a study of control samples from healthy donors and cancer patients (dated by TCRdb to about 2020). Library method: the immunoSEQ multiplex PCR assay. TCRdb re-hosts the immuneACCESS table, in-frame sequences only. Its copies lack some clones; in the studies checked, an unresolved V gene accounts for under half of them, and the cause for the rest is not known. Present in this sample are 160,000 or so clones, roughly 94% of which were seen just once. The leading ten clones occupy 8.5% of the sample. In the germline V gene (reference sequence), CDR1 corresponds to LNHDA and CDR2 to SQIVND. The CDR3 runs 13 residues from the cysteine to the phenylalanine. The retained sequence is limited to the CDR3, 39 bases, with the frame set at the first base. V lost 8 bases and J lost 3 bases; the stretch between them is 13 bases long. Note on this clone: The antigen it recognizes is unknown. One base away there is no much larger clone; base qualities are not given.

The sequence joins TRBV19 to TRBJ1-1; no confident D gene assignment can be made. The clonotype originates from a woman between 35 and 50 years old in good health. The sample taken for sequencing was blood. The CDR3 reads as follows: CASQSWAHTEAFF. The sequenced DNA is TGTGCCAGTCAAAGTTGGGCGCACACTGAAGCTTTCTTT.